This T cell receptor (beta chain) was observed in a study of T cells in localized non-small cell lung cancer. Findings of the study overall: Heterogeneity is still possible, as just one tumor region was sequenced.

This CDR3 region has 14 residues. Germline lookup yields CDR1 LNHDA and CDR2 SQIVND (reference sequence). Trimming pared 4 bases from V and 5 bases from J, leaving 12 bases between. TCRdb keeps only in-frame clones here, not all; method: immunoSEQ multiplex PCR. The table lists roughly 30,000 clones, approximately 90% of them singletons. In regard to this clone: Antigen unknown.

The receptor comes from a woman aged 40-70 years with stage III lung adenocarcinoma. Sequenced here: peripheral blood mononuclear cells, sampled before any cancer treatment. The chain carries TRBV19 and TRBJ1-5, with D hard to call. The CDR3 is CASSTDGKDQPQHF. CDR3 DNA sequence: TGTGCCAGTAGTACCGACGGGAAGGATCAGCCCCAGCATTTT.